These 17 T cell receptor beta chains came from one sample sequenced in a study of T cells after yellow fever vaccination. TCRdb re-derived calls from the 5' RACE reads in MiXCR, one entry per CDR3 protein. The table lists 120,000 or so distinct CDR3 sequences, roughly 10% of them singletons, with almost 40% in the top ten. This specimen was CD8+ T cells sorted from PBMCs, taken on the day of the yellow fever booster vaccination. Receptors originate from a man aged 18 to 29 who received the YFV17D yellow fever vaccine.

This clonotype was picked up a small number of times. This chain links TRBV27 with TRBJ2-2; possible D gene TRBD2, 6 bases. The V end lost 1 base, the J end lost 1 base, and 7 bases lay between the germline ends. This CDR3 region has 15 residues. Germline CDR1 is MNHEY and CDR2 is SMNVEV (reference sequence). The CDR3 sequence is CASSLYGGNTGELFF. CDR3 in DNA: TGTGCCAGCAGTTTATACGGGGGGAACACCGGGGAGCTGTTTTTT.

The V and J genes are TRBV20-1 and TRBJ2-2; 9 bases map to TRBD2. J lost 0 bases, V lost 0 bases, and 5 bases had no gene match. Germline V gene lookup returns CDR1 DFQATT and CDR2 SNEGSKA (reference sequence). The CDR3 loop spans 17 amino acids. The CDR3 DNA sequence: TGCAGTGCTAGAGATTATGCGGGGGGGCCGAACACCGGGGAGCTGTTTTTT. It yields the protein CSARDYAGGPNTGELFF.

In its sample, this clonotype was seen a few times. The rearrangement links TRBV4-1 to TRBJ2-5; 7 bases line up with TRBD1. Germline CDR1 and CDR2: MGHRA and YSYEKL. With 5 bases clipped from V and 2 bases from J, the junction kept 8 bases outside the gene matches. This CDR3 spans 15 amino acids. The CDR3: CASSSRDSRQETQYF. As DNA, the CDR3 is TGCGCCAGCAGCTCCCGGGACAGCAGACAAGAGACCCAGTACTTC.

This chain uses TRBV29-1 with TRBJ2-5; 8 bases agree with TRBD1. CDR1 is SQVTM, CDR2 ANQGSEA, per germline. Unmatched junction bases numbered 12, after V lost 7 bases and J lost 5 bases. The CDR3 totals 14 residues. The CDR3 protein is CSADRGPRGETQYF. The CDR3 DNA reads TGCAGCGCAGACAGGGGCCCCAGGGGGGAGACCCAGTACTTC. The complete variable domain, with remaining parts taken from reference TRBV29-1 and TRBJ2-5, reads SAVISQKPSRDICQRGTSLTIQCQVDSQVTMMFWYRQQPGQSLTLIATANQGSEATYESGFVIDKFPISRPNLTFSTLTVSNMSPEDSSIYLCSADRGPRGETQYFGPGTRLLVL.

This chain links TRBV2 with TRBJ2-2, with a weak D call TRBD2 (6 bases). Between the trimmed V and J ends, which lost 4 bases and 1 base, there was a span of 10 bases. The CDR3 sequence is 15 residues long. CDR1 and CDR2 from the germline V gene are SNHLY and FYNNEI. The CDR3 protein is CASSGTTENTGELFF. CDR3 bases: TGTGCCAGCAGTGGGACTACAGAGAACACCGGGGAGCTGTTTTTT.

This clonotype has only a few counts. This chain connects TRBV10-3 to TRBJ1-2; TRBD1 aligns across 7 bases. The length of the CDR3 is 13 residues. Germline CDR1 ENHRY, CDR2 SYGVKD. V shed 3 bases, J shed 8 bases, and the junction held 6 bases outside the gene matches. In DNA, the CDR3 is TGTGCCATCAGTGAATCAGGGGGTGACGGCTACACCTTC. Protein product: CAISESGGDGYTF.

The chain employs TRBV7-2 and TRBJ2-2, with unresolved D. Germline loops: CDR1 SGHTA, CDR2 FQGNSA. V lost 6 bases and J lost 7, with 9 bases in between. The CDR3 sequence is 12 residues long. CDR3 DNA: TGTGCCAGCAGGTGGTGGGGCGGGGAGCTGTTTTTT. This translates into CASRWWGGELFF.

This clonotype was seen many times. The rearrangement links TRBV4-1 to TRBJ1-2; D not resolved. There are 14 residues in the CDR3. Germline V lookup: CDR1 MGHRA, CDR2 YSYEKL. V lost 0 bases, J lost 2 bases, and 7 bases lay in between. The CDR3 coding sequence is TGCGCCAGCAGCCAAGATCCGGCCAACTATGGCTACACCTTC. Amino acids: CASSQDPANYGYTF.

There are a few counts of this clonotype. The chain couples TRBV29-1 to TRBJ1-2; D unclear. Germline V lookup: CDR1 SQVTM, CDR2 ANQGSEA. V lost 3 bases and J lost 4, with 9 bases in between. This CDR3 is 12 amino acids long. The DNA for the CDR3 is TGCAGCGTTGATCGGGGAGTCTATGGCTACACCTTC. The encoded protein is CSVDRGVYGYTF.

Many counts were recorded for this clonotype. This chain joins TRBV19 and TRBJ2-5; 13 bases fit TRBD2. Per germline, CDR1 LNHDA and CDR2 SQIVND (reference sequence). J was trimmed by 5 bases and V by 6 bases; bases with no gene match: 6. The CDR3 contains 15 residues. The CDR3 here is CASSLTSGGFETQYF. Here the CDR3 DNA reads TGTGCCAGTAGCTTGACTAGCGGGGGGTTTGAGACCCAGTACTTC.

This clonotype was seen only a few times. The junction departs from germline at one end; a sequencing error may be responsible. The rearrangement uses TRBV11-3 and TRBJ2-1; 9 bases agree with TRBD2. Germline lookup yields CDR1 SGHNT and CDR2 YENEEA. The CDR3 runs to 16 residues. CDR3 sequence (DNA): TGTGTCAGCAGCGATCGGGGTAGCGGGGGCCACAATGAGCAGTTCTTC. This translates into CVSSDRGSGGHNEQFF.

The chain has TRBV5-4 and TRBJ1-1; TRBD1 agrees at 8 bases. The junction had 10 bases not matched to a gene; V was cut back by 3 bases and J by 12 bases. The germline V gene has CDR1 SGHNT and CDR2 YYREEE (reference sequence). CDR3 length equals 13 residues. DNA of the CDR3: TGTGCCAGCAGCTACCCAGGACAGGGTCTATCTTTCTTT. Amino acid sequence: CASSYPGQGLSFF.

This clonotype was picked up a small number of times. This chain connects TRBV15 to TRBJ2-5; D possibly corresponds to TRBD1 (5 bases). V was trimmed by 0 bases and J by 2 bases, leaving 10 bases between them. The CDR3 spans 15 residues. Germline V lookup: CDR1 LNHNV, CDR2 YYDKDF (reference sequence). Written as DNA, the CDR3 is TGTGCCACCAGCAGAGATTTCAGGGCTCAAGAGACCCAGTACTTC. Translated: CATSRDFRAQETQYF.

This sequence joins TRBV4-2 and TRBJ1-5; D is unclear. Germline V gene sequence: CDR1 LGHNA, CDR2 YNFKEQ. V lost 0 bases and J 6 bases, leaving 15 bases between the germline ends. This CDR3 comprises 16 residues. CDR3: CASSQETGNSGQPQHF. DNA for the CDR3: TGTGCCAGCAGCCAAGAGACCGGGAATTCCGGTCAGCCCCAGCATTTT.

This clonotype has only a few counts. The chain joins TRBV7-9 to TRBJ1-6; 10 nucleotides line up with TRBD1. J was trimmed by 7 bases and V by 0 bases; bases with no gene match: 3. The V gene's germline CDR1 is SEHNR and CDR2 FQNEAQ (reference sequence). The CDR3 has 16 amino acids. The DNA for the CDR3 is TGTGCCAGCAGCTTAGCGAGGGGACAGGGGAATTCACCCCTCCACTTT. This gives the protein CASSLARGQGNSPLHF.

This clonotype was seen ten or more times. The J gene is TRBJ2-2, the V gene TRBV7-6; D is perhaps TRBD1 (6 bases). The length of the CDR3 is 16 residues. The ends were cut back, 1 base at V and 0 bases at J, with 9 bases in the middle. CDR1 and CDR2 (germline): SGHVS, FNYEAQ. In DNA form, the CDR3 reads TGTGCCAGCAGCTTAGGGACAGTGGCGAACACCGGGGAGCTGTTTTTT. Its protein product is CASSLGTVANTGELFF.

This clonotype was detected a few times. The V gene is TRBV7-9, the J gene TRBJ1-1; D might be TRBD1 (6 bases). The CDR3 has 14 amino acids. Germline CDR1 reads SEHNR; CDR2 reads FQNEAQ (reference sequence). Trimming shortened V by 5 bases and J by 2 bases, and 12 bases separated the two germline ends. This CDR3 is CASSPQGINTEAFF. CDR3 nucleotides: TGTGCCAGCAGCCCGCAGGGGATTAACACTGAAGCTTTCTTT. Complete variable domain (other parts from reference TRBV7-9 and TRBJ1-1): DTGVSQNPRHKITKRGQNVTFRCDPISEHNRLYWYRQTLGQGPEFLTYFQNEAQLEKSRLLSDRFSAERPKGSFSTLEIQRTEQGDSAMYLCASSPQGINTEAFFGQGTRLTVV.